The present T cell receptor beta chain was sequenced within a study of blood T cell repertoires in COVID-19. Across the whole study: Samples representing acute and convalescent COVID-19 were sourced from the United States, Italy and Spain. Sources were T cells, B-cell-depleted T cells, or PBMCs; the material itself was cDNA or gDNA.

V was clipped by 2 bases and J by 6 bases, with 7 bases between them. The CDR3 totals 12 residues. Per germline, CDR1 SNHLY and CDR2 FYNNEI. Study processing details: Quantification of nucleated cells was approximated via reference gene primer amplification. Method: immunoSEQ multiplex PCR; TCRdb's copy keeps in-frame clones and lacks some. V and J calls and clone size come straight from that table; D and trimming were deduced from the DNA. Of roughly 170,000 clones in the sample, approximately 84% were seen once. The J gene is TRBJ1-1, the V gene TRBV2, with D unclear. This receptor was identified in a human donor in a cohort sampled during active COVID-19. Sequenced: peripheral blood. This CDR3 reads CASSEMRAEAFF. Here the CDR3 DNA reads TGTGCCAGCAGTGAAATGAGGGCTGAAGCTTTCTTT.